The sample holds many counts of the clone carrying this T cell receptor beta chain. This record comes from a study of spatial heterogeneity in lung cancer. Each CDR3 protein gets one entry after TCRdb re-called the 5' RACE reads with MiXCR. The table records around 3,200 distinct CDR3 sequences, more than 15% of them present only once. CDR3 length: 12 residues. The germline CDR1 and CDR2 sequences are LNHDA and SQIVND (reference sequence). Trimming took 1 base from V and 4 from J, leaving 4 bases between them. Time point defined: sample taken at primary tumor resection. The sequenced material consisted of unsorted whole RNA from tumor, nontumor lung or frozen PBMC.

The sequence came from a female donor with early-stage non-small cell lung cancer. Sequencing was performed on PBMCs, taken at surgery. The J gene is TRBJ2-5, the V gene TRBV19; D remains unclear. CDR3 nucleotides: TGTGCCAGTAGTATAGGAGCAGAGACCCAGTACTTC. Residues: CASSIGAETQYF. Full variable domain (missing parts from reference TRBV19 and TRBJ2-5): DGGITQSPKYLFRKEGQNVTLSCEQNLNHDAMYWYRQDPGQGLRLIYYSQIVNDFQKGDIAEGYSVSREKKESFPLTVTSAQKNPTAFYLCASSIGAETQYFGPGTRLLVL.